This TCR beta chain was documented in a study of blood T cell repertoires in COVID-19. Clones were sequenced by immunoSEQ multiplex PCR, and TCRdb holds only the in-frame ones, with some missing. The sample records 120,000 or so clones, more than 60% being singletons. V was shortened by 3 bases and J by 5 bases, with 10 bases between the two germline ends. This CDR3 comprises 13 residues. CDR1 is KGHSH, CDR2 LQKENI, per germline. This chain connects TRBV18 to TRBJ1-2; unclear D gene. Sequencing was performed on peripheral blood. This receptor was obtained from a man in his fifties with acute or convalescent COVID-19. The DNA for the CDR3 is TGTGCCAGCTCACCTGAAGACACTTATGGCTACACCTTC. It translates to CASSPEDTYGYTF.